This entry lists 21 T cell receptor beta chains sequenced from one sample in a study of cytomegalovirus exposure and HLA in healthy donors. Measured with immunoSEQ multiplex PCR; TCRdb has only the in-frame clones, and not every one. Among over 150,000 clones listed, roughly four fifths were seen once. Sequencing was performed on PBMCs. Receptors originate from a woman younger than 30 in good health and CMV-seropositive.

The chain links TRBV4-2 to TRBJ1-2; D not resolved. V lost 3 bases and J lost 1, with 9 bases in between. Germline V CDR1 and CDR2: LGHNA, YNFKEQ. The length of the CDR3 is 14 residues. CDR3 sequence (DNA): TGTGCCAGCAGCCACCTGACTGATAACTATGGCTACACCTTC. It encodes CASSHLTDNYGYTF.

The chain links TRBV6-1 to TRBJ2-7; 7 bases fit TRBD1. CDR1 and CDR2 (germline): MNHNS, SASEGT. The CDR3 contains 14 residues. The ends lost 3 bases at V and 4 bases at J; junction bases unmatched: 6. CDR3 sequence reads: CASSEGVRGYEQYF. The CDR3 nucleotides read TGTGCCAGCAGTGAGGGGGTCAGGGGGTACGAGCAGTACTTC.

The chain combines TRBV9 with TRBJ2-2; TRBD1 aligns across 7 bases. CDR3 length: 13 amino acids. Germline trimming cut 3 bases from V and 6 bases from J; bases unmatched to any gene: 2. Germline V gene lookup returns CDR1 SGDLS and CDR2 YYNGEE. The CDR3 here is CASSAQGAGELFF. The CDR3 DNA follows: TGTGCCAGCAGCGCCCAGGGGGCCGGGGAGCTGTTTTTT.

The genes are TRBV6-5 and TRBJ1-3, with 9 bases identical to TRBD1. Germline lookup yields CDR1 MNHEY and CDR2 SVGAGI. The V and J ends lost 6 bases and 7 bases, in that order; junction bases with no gene match: 7. The CDR3 has 14 amino acids. The CDR3 spells CASSPGQGANTIYF. In nucleotides, the CDR3 is TGTGCCAGCAGCCCGGGACAGGGTGCGAACACCATATATTTT.

The chain is built from TRBV2 and TRBJ2-3, with D hard to call. Germline assignment: CDR1 SNHLY and CDR2 FYNNEI. V shed 8 bases and J shed 2 bases, with 20 bases lying between them. This CDR3 is built from 16 residues. CDR3: CASRVDTELNTDTQYF. Here the CDR3 DNA reads TGTGCCAGCCGTGTTGACACCGAACTTAACACAGATACGCAGTATTTT.

CDR3 nucleotide sequence: TGCGCCAGCAGCTTGGAGACAGGCGCCAGGGAACCCCTCCACTTT. It yields the protein CASSLETGAREPLHF. The chain has TRBV5-1 and TRBJ1-6, with D perhaps TRBD1 (6 bases). Trimming took off 0 bases at V and 12 bases at J, with 16 bases between the two ends. The CDR3 sequence is 15 residues long. Germline-derived CDR1 and CDR2 are SGHRS and YFSETQ.

The V call is TRBV4-1, the J call TRBJ1-5, with no clear D. The CDR3 totals 15 residues. V lost 0 bases and J 3 bases, leaving 9 bases between the germline ends. In germline, CDR1 is MGHRA, CDR2 YSYEKL. The CDR3 is CASSQDRTVNQPQHF. The CDR3 nucleotides read TGCGCCAGCAGCCAAGATCGAACAGTCAATCAGCCCCAGCATTTT.

J is TRBJ1-6 and V is TRBV19; D might be TRBD1 (6 bases). V lost 8 bases to trimming and J lost 7 bases, with 21 bases between them. The CDR3 runs to 16 residues. Germline loops: CDR1 LNHDA, CDR2 SQIVND (reference sequence). The CDR3 region is CASSLQPAGTNSPLHF. CDR3 DNA sequence: TGTGCCAGTTCACTCCAACCGGCAGGGACAAATTCACCCCTCCACTTT.

The chain employs TRBV2 and TRBJ2-2; 9 nucleotides align to TRBD1. Germline V lookup: CDR1 SNHLY, CDR2 FYNNEI. V trimming: 6 bases; J trimming: 4 bases; junction bases outside the gene matches: 6. The CDR3 is 15 amino acids. CDR3 DNA: TGTGCCAGCAGAGGACAGGGGCAAATCACCGGGGAGCTGTTTTTT. Amino acid sequence: CASRGQGQITGELFF.

This clone was picked up one time. This chain connects TRBV4-1 to TRBJ2-1; D unresolved. Per germline, CDR1 MGHRA and CDR2 YSYEKL. V was pared by 1 base and J by 10 bases, with 5 bases between. The length of the CDR3 is 11 residues. CDR3: CASSQVEEQFF. CDR3 nucleotide sequence: TGCGCCAGCAGCCAAGTAGAGGAGCAGTTCTTC.

This clone occurred a few times. J is TRBJ2-7 and V is TRBV6-1; maybe TRBD2 (6 bases). Deletions cut 6 bases from V and 1 base from J, with 13 bases between. Germline V gives CDR1 MNHNS, CDR2 SASEGT. This CDR3 has 14 amino acids. CDR3 nucleotide sequence: TGTGCCAGCAGGGAGGGACCGTTGTCCTACGAGCAGTACTTC. This sequence encodes CASREGPLSYEQYF.

The genes are TRBV4-1 and TRBJ1-4; 9 bases are shared with TRBD1. Germline trimming cut 3 bases from V and 0 bases from J; bases unmatched to any gene: 5. The CDR3 sequence is 17 residues long. CDR1 MGHRA and CDR2 YSYEKL come from the germline V gene. The CDR3: CASSQTGTGTTNEKLFF. Written as DNA, the CDR3 is TGCGCCAGCAGCCAGACCGGGACAGGGACAACTAATGAAAAACTGTTTTTT.

This clone is a singleton in its sample. The chain combines TRBV29-1 with TRBJ1-2; perhaps TRBD1 as D (5 bases). The germline V gene encodes CDR1 SQVTM and CDR2 ANQGSEA. The V end was cut by 6 bases, the J end by 0 bases, with 11 bases between. The CDR3 loop spans 13 amino acids. The DNA of the CDR3 is TGCAGCGTGGGGACTTCAGCTAACTATGGCTACACCTTC. This codes for CSVGTSANYGYTF.

The chain is built from TRBV9 and TRBJ2-2; 10 bases agree with TRBD1. The CDR3 is 15 amino acids. Germline CDR1 SGDLS, CDR2 YYNGEE. V lost 3 bases and J lost 5; bases outside the gene matches: 4. The CDR3 reads CASSGQGASTGELFF. CDR3 sequence (DNA): TGTGCCAGCAGCGGACAGGGGGCTAGTACCGGGGAGCTGTTTTTT.

The chain is built from TRBV27 and TRBJ2-7; 9 bases agree with TRBD1. The CDR3 runs to 15 residues. J gave up 2 bases and V 6 bases, and 8 bases lay outside the gene matches. The germline CDR1 and CDR2 sequences are MNHEY and SMNVEV (reference sequence). CDR3 protein: CASRSWDRDTYEQYF. In DNA, the CDR3 is TGTGCCAGCAGATCTTGGGACAGGGATACCTACGAGCAGTACTTC.

V usage is TRBV9 and J usage is TRBJ2-2; 8 nucleotides line up with TRBD1. The germline CDR1 and CDR2 sequences are SGDLS and YYNGEE. V lost 3 bases to trimming and J lost 4 bases; unmatched junction nucleotides: 5. The CDR3 has 15 amino acids. In DNA form, the CDR3 reads TGTGCCAGCAGCGGGCAGGGGGCGCTCACCGGGGAGCTGTTTTTT. It yields the protein CASSGQGALTGELFF.

This clone was observed a handful of times. The V gene is TRBV7-8, the J gene TRBJ1-5; no clear D gene. Germline values: CDR1 SGHVS, CDR2 FQNEAQ. The CDR3 extends over 18 amino acids. V dropped 2 bases and J dropped 0 bases, with 17 bases sitting between them. Written as DNA, the CDR3 is TGTGCCAGCAGCTTATTTGTGTGGTCACAGTTTAGCAATCAGCCCCAGCATTTT. Translating it yields CASSLFVWSQFSNQPQHF. Variable domain in full (rest from reference TRBV7-8 and TRBJ1-5): GAGVSQSPRYKVAKRGQDVALRCDPISGHVSLFWYQQALGQGPEFLTYFQNEAQLDKSGLPSDRFFAERPEGSVSTLKIQRTQQEDSAVYLCASSLFVWSQFSNQPQHFGDGTRLSIL.

The V gene is TRBV10-3, the J gene TRBJ2-2, with D tentatively TRBD1 (6 bases). V dropped 10 bases and J dropped 2 bases, with 14 bases sitting between them. From germline, CDR1 is ENHRY and CDR2 SYGVKD. This CDR3 is built from 14 residues. The CDR3 here is CATQGQLNTGELFF. Here the CDR3 DNA reads TGTGCCACCCAGGGACAACTTAACACCGGGGAGCTGTTTTTT.

This clone was seen just once. This chain connects TRBV5-1 to TRBJ2-3, with TRBD1 identical over 8 bases. Trimming cost V 6 bases and J 1 base; bases outside gene matches: 1. This CDR3 spans 13 amino acids. The V gene's germline CDR1 is SGHRS and CDR2 YFSETQ. The CDR3 protein is CASKQGGTDTQYF. The CDR3 nucleotides read TGCGCCAGCAAACAGGGGGGCACAGATACGCAGTATTTT.

The chain uses TRBV2 and TRBJ1-2; 7 bases agree with TRBD1. The germline V gene has CDR1 SNHLY and CDR2 FYNNEI. J lost 2 bases, V lost 3 bases, and 6 bases had no gene match. The CDR3 is made up of 15 amino acids. The CDR3 reads CASSDPGQTNYGYTF. The CDR3 DNA is TGTGCCAGCAGTGATCCGGGACAGACAAACTATGGCTACACCTTC. Variable domain in full (rest from reference TRBV2 and TRBJ1-2): EPEVTQTPSHQVTQMGQEVILRCVPISNHLYFYWYRQILGQKVEFLVSFYNNEISEKSEIFDDQFSVERPDGSNFTLKIRSTKLEDSAMYFCASSDPGQTNYGYTFGSGTRLTVV.

This chain links TRBV6-5 with TRBJ1-5, with a possible D match to TRBD1 (5 bases). The CDR3 totals 13 residues. Trimming cost V 4 bases and J 6 bases, with 10 bases left between them. Germline CDR1 is MNHEY and CDR2 is SVGAGI. The CDR3 reads CASSFRGSQPQHF. The DNA for the CDR3 is TGTGCCAGCAGTTTTAGGGGAAGTCAGCCCCAGCATTTT.